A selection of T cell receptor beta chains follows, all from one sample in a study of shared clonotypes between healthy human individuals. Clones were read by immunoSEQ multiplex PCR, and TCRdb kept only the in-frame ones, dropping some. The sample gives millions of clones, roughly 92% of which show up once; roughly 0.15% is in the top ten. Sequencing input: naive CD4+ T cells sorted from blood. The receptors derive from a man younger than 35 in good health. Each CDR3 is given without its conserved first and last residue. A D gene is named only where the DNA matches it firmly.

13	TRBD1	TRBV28	ASTYPGQGSSGYT
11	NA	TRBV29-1	SVDRGTNYGYT
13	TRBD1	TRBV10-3	ALRQGSLEGSPLH
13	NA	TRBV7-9	ASSNFRGHSYEQY
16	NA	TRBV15	ATSRDIGSGGAKNIQY
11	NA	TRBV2	ASELDYYNEQF
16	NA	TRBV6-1	ASSESYRGWGLNTEAF
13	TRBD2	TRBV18	ASSPRTSGTYEQY
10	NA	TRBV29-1	SVARNPYEQY
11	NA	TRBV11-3	ASSSTQGYEQY
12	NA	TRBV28	ASAGAAGQETQY
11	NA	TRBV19	ASSPRGTNEQF
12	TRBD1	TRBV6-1	ASLRQGTNYGYT
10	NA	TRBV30	AWSVGESRLF
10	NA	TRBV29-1	SVAGSNEKLF
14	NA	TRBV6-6	ASTSGKGPSYNEQF
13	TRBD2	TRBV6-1	ASSPGTSGFREQF
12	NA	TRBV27	ASSFRTGDEKLF
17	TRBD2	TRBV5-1	ASSLAQLAATSSYNEQF
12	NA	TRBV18	ASSPRDIAYEQY
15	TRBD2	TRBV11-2	ASSFAGLAGRVDTQY
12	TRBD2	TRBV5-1	ASSSVAGGDEQF
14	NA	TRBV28	ASSLQAGSTNQPQH
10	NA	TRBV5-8	ATPEGWYGYT
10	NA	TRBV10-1	ASSDQSFKAF
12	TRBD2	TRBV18	ASSPGTRSGEQY
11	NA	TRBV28	ASSTEGANVLT
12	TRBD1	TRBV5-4	ASSLDRGGYEQY
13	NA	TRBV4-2	ASSQAYGQSGEQY
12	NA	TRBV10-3	AISDGVGTDTQY
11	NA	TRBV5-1	ASSLVVDNEQF
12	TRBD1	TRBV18	ASSQTEGAAVAF
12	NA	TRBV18	ASSRGDPPYEQY
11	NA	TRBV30	AWSVGQPPEQY
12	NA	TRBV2	ASRGLEKAGELF
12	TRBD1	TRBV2	ASQDRGPYNEQF